The TCR beta chain described here comes from a study of beta chain features in type 1 diabetes (dated by TCRdb to the late 2010s). Regarding the study in general: Mean age, gender distribution, total cell number and subset yield did not differ between patients and healthy donors. Whereas all 30 or so donors provided naive and central memory subsets, regulatory and stem cell-like memory subsets were isolated from just 8 patients and roughly 8 healthy donors. A total of 85 million to 140 million sorted cells were examined across all samples, and a strong correlation was observed between cell number per subset and RNA yield. In the study, recently diagnosed type 1 diabetes patients and matched healthy donors were compared on the TCRB repertoires of their sorted circulating CD4+ T cell subsets.

All of the isolated RNA was reverse transcribed with the High Capacity cDNA Reverse Transcription Kit, so expressed TCRB transcripts were sequenced. Deep immunoSEQ sequencing was applied to naive, central memory and regulatory T cell samples, giving an average of roughly 3.5 million total reads per sample. Sorted cells were lysed in RLT buffer, and RNA was extracted using DNase-treated RNeasy Micro or Mini kits according to cell number. Each cell subset was processed separately to prevent cross-contamination, with patient and healthy donor samples processed together. The immunoSEQ multiplex PCR was used to amplify TCRB sequences from cDNA, yielding 87-bp fragments that span the CDR3 region. Sequencing of the amplicons was done on the Illumina HiSeq platform. In the authors' own workflow: PCR bias was computationally corrected using synthetic template baselines, reads within Hamming distance 2 were collapsed, and singletons that could not be merged were discarded. Reads were aligned against IMGT so that V, D and J genes, CDR3 length and insertions or deletions at six rearrangement sites could be assigned. Within each subset, clonotype counts were normalized to the number of sorted cells before true diversity and Gini coefficients were calculated with the tcR R package. The overlap coefficient, calculated on TCRB nucleotide sequences, was used to measure repertoire sharing. As a proxy for the pre-selection repertoire, out-of-frame TCRB sequences from naive cells were analyzed. TCRdb provides this immuneACCESS table in a form limited to in-frame rearrangements. Some clones are lacking; in checked studies, under half of them reflect an unresolved V gene, and why the rest are absent is not known. That table is the source of V, J and clone size, and D and trimming were worked out from the DNA. Recorded for this sample are about 740,000 clones; over 10% of them occurred a single time. In total, the top ten clones hold about 0.02% of the sample.

Only a few counts were recorded for this clone. The antigen this receptor binds is unknown. The sample holds no much larger clone one base away, and base qualities are not on file. Each donor gave one peripheral blood draw, about 110 mL on average, collected into heparinised tubes. Using a panel that included CD45RO, CCR7, CD25, CD127, CD95 and CD27, naive, central memory, regulatory and stem cell-like memory CD4+ T cells were sorted on a BD FACSAria II. Every sorted population had a purity above 98%. PBMCs were isolated right away by Lymphoprep density gradient centrifugation and were stained directly, without culture. Samples were stained and sorted in pairs, with one healthy donor and one patient per experiment, so that batch effects were minimized. The germline V gene provides CDR1 MGHRA and CDR2 YSYEKL. Trimming accounts for 3 bases at V and 4 bases at J, while the number of junction bases matched to no gene is 3. The cysteine opens and the phenylalanine closes a CDR3 of 15 amino acids. The sequence is cut down to CDR3 DNA, 45 bases in frame from base 1.

Results the study describes overall, beyond this receptor: Naive, central memory and regulatory TCRB repertoires appeared to be more alike among patients than among healthy donors. At VDJ recombination sites, patients with type 1 diabetes made fewer insertions and deleted more nucleotides, a pattern implying thymic rearrangement abnormalities. Shorter templates might have been favored by PCR, but patient and control samples were amplified and corrected together, so both groups would have been affected equally by any skew. A moderate but significant shortening of TCRB CDR3 length was observed in type 1 diabetes patients in all four CD4+ subsets. Because cDNA was sequenced instead of genomic DNA, highly expressing activated cells could be over-represented, though the groups showed no difference in activation or CD3 levels. Because the HLA sub-analyses included only small numbers of individuals, any influence of HLA type on TCRB rearrangement was left unresolved.

Recombination joined TRBV4-1 with TRBJ1-5; a stretch of 10 junction bases matches TRBD1. The specimen sequenced was naive CD4+ T cells from blood. The meaning of the sample's cell subset or site label: true naive CD4+ T cells. The clonotype comes from a man aged 18 to 29 with type 1 diabetes. The encoded CDR3 is CASSHPGQGNQPQHF. The nucleotide sequence is TGCGCCAGCAGCCACCCGGGACAGGGGAATCAGCCCCAGCATTTT.